Detailed here is one T cell receptor beta chain. As yet, its antigen is unknown. The sample originates from a study of CD8 T cells in ankylosing spondylitis. Findings of the study overall: Reportedly, disease-linked clones are significantly enriched in ankylosing spondylitis patients' matched synovial fluid. What appeared characteristic of ankylosing spondylitis blood was a TCR beta motif of eight highly homologous variants. Past research had described some motif variants in reactive arthritis synovial fluid and blood.

Library preparation for TCR beta used quantitative 5'-RACE with molecular barcodes. TCRdb passed the 5' RACE reads through MiXCR, listing each CDR3 protein once. The sample yields about 240,000 distinct CDR3 sequences, roughly a tenth seen once. V was trimmed by 2 bases and J by 8 bases, leaving 12 bases between them. The CDR3 is made up of 14 amino acids. Germline V gene data show CDR1 as MNHEY and CDR2 as SVGAGI. This receptor was taken from a male donor with ankylosing spondylitis or in good health (not recorded which). This chain connects TRBV6-5 to TRBJ1-4, with D unclear. The source material was blood, either unsorted or a sorted T cell fraction (not recorded which). CDR3 residues: CASSYTQVAEKLFF. CDR3 bases: TGTGCCAGCAGTTACACCCAAGTTGCCGAAAAACTGTTTTTT.